The 20 T cell receptor beta chains presented below share a single source sample, sequenced in a study of T cells after yellow fever vaccination. TCRdb independently ran MiXCR on the 5' RACE reads; one entry per CDR3 protein. This table has about 360,000 distinct CDR3 sequences, about 6% appearing once. This material consisted of PBMCs, taken 5 days after the yellow fever booster vaccination. Receptor source: a man aged 30-40 years who received the YFV17D yellow fever vaccine.

This clonotype was seen repeatedly, ten times or more. The chain couples TRBV7-2 to TRBJ2-1; the D gene is possibly TRBD1 (6 bases). The germline V gene encodes CDR1 SGHTA and CDR2 FQGNSA. The V end lost 2 bases, the J end lost 5 bases, and 10 bases lay between the germline ends. CDR3 length equals 14 residues. CDR3: CASSLTTGNNEQFF. The CDR3 nucleotides are TGTGCCAGCAGCTTAACCACAGGGAACAATGAGCAGTTCTTC.

This clonotype was detected many times. J is TRBJ2-5 and V is TRBV7-2; the D is unclear. CDR1 SGHTA and CDR2 FQGNSA come from the germline V gene. The length of the CDR3 is 11 residues. With 7 bases removed from V and 4 bases from J, the gap between germline ends came to 7 bases. The CDR3 sequence: CASTPGETQYF. CDR3 bases: TGTGCCAGCACGCCCGGAGAGACCCAGTACTTC.

This clonotype was detected a few times. The J gene is TRBJ1-2, the V gene TRBV5-1; possible D gene TRBD1, 5 bases. Germline V gene sequence: CDR1 SGHRS, CDR2 YFSETQ. V was shortened by 3 bases and J by 3 bases, with 12 bases between the two germline ends. The length of the CDR3 is 14 residues. The CDR3: CASSSGRGDYGYTF. CDR3 nucleotide sequence: TGCGCCAGCAGCTCAGGAAGGGGCGACTATGGCTACACCTTC.

This clonotype has a handful of counts. The chain couples TRBV19 to TRBJ1-2; TRBD1 aligns across 9 bases. V was pared by 5 bases and J by 3 bases, with 7 bases of the junction left unmatched. This CDR3 is built from 15 residues. Germline V gene sequence: CDR1 LNHDA, CDR2 SQIVND (reference sequence). CDR3 sequence: CASSPRTGAYYGYTF. The CDR3 DNA reads as TGTGCCAGTAGTCCAAGGACAGGGGCTTACTATGGCTACACCTTC.

This clonotype was recorded a few times. The gene calls are TRBV18 and TRBJ1-4; no definite D call. The CDR3 has 16 residues. The V gene's germline CDR1 is KGHSH and CDR2 LQKENI. With 5 bases removed from V and 2 bases from J, the gap between germline ends came to 15 bases. The DNA for the CDR3 is TGTGCCAGCTCAGAGTCTTCAGTATCGACTAATGAAAAACTGTTTTTT. It translates to CASSESSVSTNEKLFF.

This clonotype was observed a handful of times. The V call is TRBV10-3, the J call TRBJ2-3, with D maybe TRBD2 (5 bases). This CDR3 region has 16 residues. CDR1 is ENHRY and CDR2 is SYGVKD in the germline V gene. The V gene lost 0 bases and the J gene lost 0 bases, with 10 bases spanning the gap. The CDR3 DNA reads as TGTGCCATCAGTGAGTCGAGCGGTCCTAGCACAGATACGCAGTATTTT. As protein: CAISESSGPSTDTQYF.

This clonotype was counted only a few times. The V call is TRBV5-8, the J call TRBJ2-2; D gene uncertain. V lost 2 bases to trimming and J lost 4 bases, with 12 bases between them. The CDR3 covers 15 residues. Per germline, CDR1 SGHTS and CDR2 YDEGEE. The CDR3 protein is CASSFGLASTGELFF. CDR3 nucleotide sequence: TGTGCCAGCAGCTTTGGATTAGCCAGCACCGGGGAGCTGTTTTTT.

In this sample, this clonotype turned up a few times. J is TRBJ2-7 and V is TRBV7-2, with TRBD1 matching 9 bases. There are 16 residues in the CDR3. Unmatched junction bases numbered 13, after V lost 4 bases and J lost 6 bases. In germline, CDR1 is SGHTA, CDR2 FQGNSA. CDR3 protein: CASSSNPTGTGSEQYF. The DNA for the CDR3 is TGTGCCAGCAGCTCAAACCCCACCGGGACAGGGAGCGAGCAGTACTTC.

In its sample, this clonotype was seen many times. This chain links TRBV29-1 with TRBJ2-1, with 7 bases identical to TRBD2. Trimming removed 4 bases from V and 6 bases from J; junction bases left unmatched: 6. The CDR3 runs 13 residues. Germline values: CDR1 SQVTM, CDR2 ANQGSEA. The CDR3 DNA reads as TGCAGCGTTGGGGAGGGCCCCCGCAATGAGCAGTTCTTC. Encoded protein: CSVGEGPRNEQFF.

The sample holds many counts of this clonotype. The chain uses TRBV23-1 and TRBJ1-6, with a tentative D call TRBD1 (5 bases). TRBV23-1 is recorded as an ORF, its role being uncertain. V was clipped by 2 bases and J by 10 bases, with 12 bases between them. The CDR3 extends over 14 amino acids. This chain's CDR3 is CASSQVQSGSPLHF. The CDR3 bases are TGCGCCAGCAGTCAAGTACAATCAGGGTCACCCCTCCACTTT.

This clonotype was detected ten times or more. This chain joins TRBV20-1 and TRBJ2-1; no firm D call. V lost 0 bases to trimming and J lost 9 bases, with 12 bases between them. The CDR3 extends over 13 amino acids. In germline, CDR1 is DFQATT, CDR2 SNEGSKA (reference sequence). CDR3 nucleotides: TGCAGTGCTAGAGATCTTTGGGTGGGTGAGCAGTTCTTC. Residues: CSARDLWVGEQFF.

The sample holds a few counts of this clonotype. This chain links TRBV19 with TRBJ2-4; D call uncertain. In germline, CDR1 is LNHDA, CDR2 SQIVND (reference sequence). The CDR3 sequence is 13 residues long. The CDR3 DNA sequence: TGTGCGTCCTCAGGCCCAGACAAAAACATTCAGTACTTC. This encodes CASSGPDKNIQYF. The full variable domain, its missing parts supplied by reference TRBV19 and TRBJ2-4, is DGGITQSPKYLFRKEGQNVTLSCEQNLNHDAMYWYRQDPGQGLRLIYYSQIVNDFQKGDIAEGYSVSREKKESFPLTVTSAQKNPTAFYLCASSGPDKNIQYFGAGTRLSVL.

This clonotype was detected a few times. This sequence joins TRBV5-1 and TRBJ2-5; D remains ambiguous. The V gene lost 5 bases and the J gene lost 1 base, with 9 bases spanning the gap. The V gene's germline CDR1 is SGHRS and CDR2 YFSETQ. The CDR3 sequence is 13 residues long. CDR3 residues: CASRPDAQETQYF. The CDR3 coding sequence is TGCGCCAGCAGACCCGACGCCCAAGAGACCCAGTACTTC. Complete variable domain (other parts from reference TRBV5-1 and TRBJ2-5): KAGVTQTPRYLIKTRGQQVTLSCSPISGHRSVSWYQQTPGQGLQFLFEYFSETQRNKGNFPGRFSGRQFSNSRSEMNVSTLELGDSALYLCASRPDAQETQYFGPGTRLLVL.

This clonotype was seen at least ten times. The CDR3 nucleotides are TGTGCCAGCATCACAGGGAACACCGGGGAGCTGTTTTTT. It specifies CASITGNTGELFF. This chain uses TRBV12-3 or TRBV12-4 with TRBJ2-2; D possibly corresponds to TRBD1 (5 bases). V lost 7 bases to trimming and J lost 1 base, with 7 bases between them. This CDR3 comprises 13 residues.

The sample holds many counts of this clonotype. The CDR3 protein is CASSLWTDEGEQYF. CDR3 DNA: TGTGCCAGCAGTTTATGGACAGATGAAGGCGAGCAGTACTTC. The V gene is TRBV27, the J gene TRBJ2-7, with TRBD1 as a possible D gene (6 bases). Trimming removed 1 base at V and 6 bases at J, with 13 bases between. Germline CDR1 and CDR2: MNHEY and SMNVEV (reference sequence). The CDR3 loop spans 14 amino acids.

V is TRBV9 and J is TRBJ1-2; D unclear. The CDR3 loop spans 14 amino acids. Germline V lookup: CDR1 SGDLS, CDR2 YYNGEE. V was trimmed by 4 bases and J by 3 bases, leaving 13 bases between them. CDR3 coding DNA: TGTGCCAGCAGCCCCCTGTCGGACGACTATGGCTACACCTTC. Encoded protein: CASSPLSDDYGYTF.

The chain uses TRBV5-6 and TRBJ2-3; tentative D call: TRBD1 (6 bases). Trimming shortened V by 7 bases and J by 5 bases, and 20 bases separated the two germline ends. The germline CDR1 and CDR2 sequences are SGHDT and YYEEEE. The CDR3 runs 15 residues. CDR3 loop: CASPPGEGFLDTQYF. CDR3 DNA sequence: TGTGCCAGCCCCCCAGGGGAAGGGTTCCTAGATACGCAGTATTTT.

There are a few counts of this clonotype. This chain joins TRBV12-3 or TRBV12-4 and TRBJ2-1, with a tentative D call TRBD1 (6 bases). Between the trimmed V and J ends, which lost 1 base and 8 bases, there was a span of 15 bases. This CDR3 has 15 amino acids. DNA of the CDR3: TGTGCCAGCAGTTTAGGGGGACATATCAGCGATGAGCAGTTCTTC. This codes for CASSLGGHISDEQFF.

This clonotype has a handful of counts. The rearrangement uses TRBV6-1 and TRBJ1-1, with D possibly TRBD1 on 5 matching bases. This CDR3 comprises 15 residues. Trimming stripped 7 bases from V and 10 bases from J, with 25 bases between. Germline CDR1 is MNHNS and CDR2 is SASEGT. The CDR3 DNA reads TGTGCCAGCACTCCATCGAGGGGCTCACCCGTAGGAGCTTTCTTT. This gives the protein CASTPSRGSPVGAFF.

The table lists this clonotype with a few counts. This sequence joins TRBV7-2 and TRBJ2-7; the D gene is possibly TRBD2 (6 bases). From germline, CDR1 is SGHTA and CDR2 FQGNSA. V lost 4 bases and J lost 4, with 11 bases in between. This CDR3 comprises 13 residues. CDR3 sequence reads: CASSYNRGYEQYF. DNA of the CDR3: TGTGCCAGCAGCTACAACCGGGGGTACGAGCAGTACTTC.